The rows below give T cell receptor beta chains drawn from one sample of a study of shared clonotypes between healthy human individuals. Clones were sequenced by immunoSEQ multiplex PCR, and TCRdb holds only the in-frame ones, with some missing. This table holds over a million clones, approximately 98.5% found once. Sequences were obtained from naive CD4+ T cells sorted from blood. Source of these receptors: a man between 25 and 39 years old in good health. Each CDR3 is given with its conserved first and last residue. Fields, in order: V gene, D gene, J gene, clone size, CDR3 DNA, CDR3 protein. A D gene is named only where the DNA matches it firmly. Clone size is stated in some rows and not others, as once, few, many or a class when expanded.

v_call: TRBV7-9
d_call: TRBD1
j_call: TRBJ2-7
clone_size: .
cdr3_nt: TGTGCCAGCAGCTTTTGGGACAGCTACGAGCAGTACTTC
cdr3_aa: CASSFWDSYEQYF

v_call: TRBV28
d_call: TRBD2
j_call: TRBJ2-1
clone_size: .
cdr3_nt: TGTGCCAGCAGTTCGGTTGTAGCGGGAGTCGCGCCCATTCACTCCTACAATGAGCAGTTCTTC
cdr3_aa: CASSSVVAGVAPIHSYNEQFF

v_call: TRBV4-3
d_call: .
j_call: TRBJ2-1
clone_size: once
cdr3_nt: TGCGCCAGCAGCCAAGAAGGGCTAGCAAATGAGCAGTTCTTC
cdr3_aa: CASSQEGLANEQFF

v_call: TRBV5-6
d_call: TRBD2
j_call: TRBJ2-7
clone_size: once
cdr3_nt: TGTGCCAGCAGTCTAGCGGGTCGCCCCTACGAGCAGTACTTC
cdr3_aa: CASSLAGRPYEQYF

v_call: TRBV30
d_call: .
j_call: TRBJ1-1
clone_size: .
cdr3_nt: TGTGCCTGGATAAAACAGAGCTTAGTACCTGAAGCTTTCTTT
cdr3_aa: CAWIKQSLVPEAFF

v_call: TRBV9
d_call: .
j_call: TRBJ2-2
clone_size: .
cdr3_nt: TGTGCCAGCAGCGCCGGGTGGACTGCCGGGGAGCTGTTTTTT
cdr3_aa: CASSAGWTAGELFF

v_call: TRBV6-1
d_call: TRBD1
j_call: TRBJ2-7
clone_size: .
cdr3_nt: TGTGCCAGCAGTGAAAAGTGGGGACAGGGAGGGCCTGACTCCTACGAGCAGTACTTC
cdr3_aa: CASSEKWGQGGPDSYEQYF

v_call: TRBV7-6
d_call: TRBD2
j_call: TRBJ2-2
clone_size: .
cdr3_nt: TGTGCCAGCAGCTTAGTAGCGGGAAGTATCGGGGAGCTGTTTTTT
cdr3_aa: CASSLVAGSIGELFF

v_call: TRBV7-8
d_call: TRBD1
j_call: TRBJ2-7
clone_size: .
cdr3_nt: TGTGCCAGCATCTTGGGGACAGGAACCTACGAGCAGTACTTC
cdr3_aa: CASILGTGTYEQYF

v_call: TRBV5-5
d_call: .
j_call: TRBJ2-5
clone_size: .
cdr3_nt: TGTGCCAGCAGCTTGACAGATCAAGAGACCCAGTACTTC
cdr3_aa: CASSLTDQETQYF

v_call: TRBV7-9
d_call: .
j_call: TRBJ1-5
clone_size: .
cdr3_nt: TGTGCCAGCAGCGACCAGACGGGTAATCAGCCCCAGCATTTT
cdr3_aa: CASSDQTGNQPQHF

v_call: TRBV6-1
d_call: TRBD1
j_call: TRBJ2-7
clone_size: .
cdr3_nt: TGTGCCAGCAGTGCGGACAGGGCACTTTCCTACGAGCAGTACTTC
cdr3_aa: CASSADRALSYEQYF

v_call: TRBV5-1
d_call: .
j_call: TRBJ2-7
clone_size: .
cdr3_nt: TGCGCCAGCAGCCTGGGGTGGGACTCCTACGAGCAGTACTTC
cdr3_aa: CASSLGWDSYEQYF

v_call: TRBV10-3
d_call: TRBD1
j_call: TRBJ1-2
clone_size: .
cdr3_nt: TGTGCCATCAGTGAGGGTCGGGACAGGGGTCGTGGCTACACCTTC
cdr3_aa: CAISEGRDRGRGYTF

v_call: TRBV28
d_call: .
j_call: TRBJ2-5
clone_size: .
cdr3_nt: TGTGCCAGCAGTTTATATTCGTTCCGCCCAGGGGACGGACAAGAGACCCAGTACTTC
cdr3_aa: CASSLYSFRPGDGQETQYF

v_call: TRBV7-2
d_call: TRBD2
j_call: TRBJ2-5
clone_size: .
cdr3_nt: TGTGCCAGCAGCCGGACTAGCGGGAGCGCAGAGACCCAGTACTTC
cdr3_aa: CASSRTSGSAETQYF

v_call: TRBV18
d_call: .
j_call: TRBJ2-7
clone_size: .
cdr3_nt: TGTGCCAGCTCACCACTCTCAGGGGAAATGCACGAGCAGTACTTC
cdr3_aa: CASSPLSGEMHEQYF

v_call: TRBV27
d_call: .
j_call: TRBJ2-7
clone_size: once
cdr3_nt: TGTGCCAGCCGCTCCCTGGACGTAATCTACGAGCAGTACTTC
cdr3_aa: CASRSLDVIYEQYF

v_call: TRBV11-1
d_call: TRBD2
j_call: TRBJ2-2
clone_size: .
cdr3_nt: TGTGCCAGCAGCCCCTGGACTAGCGGGCCAACCACGAACACCGGGGAGCTGTTTTTT
cdr3_aa: CASSPWTSGPTTNTGELFF

v_call: TRBV28
d_call: .
j_call: TRBJ2-7
clone_size: .
cdr3_nt: TGTGCCAGCAGTCGCGAAGGGGCTTCCTACGAGCAGTACTTC
cdr3_aa: CASSREGASYEQYF

v_call: TRBV7-9
d_call: .
j_call: TRBJ2-3
clone_size: .
cdr3_nt: TGTGCCAGCAGCTCACGTGGGGGCACAGATACGCAGTATTTT
cdr3_aa: CASSSRGGTDTQYF

v_call: TRBV5-4
d_call: TRBD2
j_call: TRBJ2-1
clone_size: .
cdr3_nt: TGTGCCAGCAGCTCTTCTAGCGGGGTTACCTACAATGAGCAGTTCTTC
cdr3_aa: CASSSSSGVTYNEQFF

v_call: TRBV7-3
d_call: TRBD2
j_call: TRBJ2-1
clone_size: .
cdr3_nt: TGTGCCAGCAGCCCGGGACTAGCGGGACCCCTCAATGAGCAGTTCTTC
cdr3_aa: CASSPGLAGPLNEQFF

v_call: TRBV7-2
d_call: TRBD1
j_call: TRBJ2-7
clone_size: .
cdr3_nt: TGTGCCGGCAGCTTAGCCTGGGGACAGGGGAGCTCCTACGAGCAGTACTTC
cdr3_aa: CAGSLAWGQGSSYEQYF

v_call: TRBV5-1
d_call: .
j_call: TRBJ2-3
clone_size: .
cdr3_nt: TGCGCCAGCTGTCCGGACTTCACAGATACGCAGTATTTT
cdr3_aa: CASCPDFTDTQYF

v_call: TRBV28
d_call: .
j_call: TRBJ2-1
clone_size: .
cdr3_nt: TGTGCCAGCAGTTTATCAGGGGTTTCCTACAATGAGCAGTTCTTC
cdr3_aa: CASSLSGVSYNEQFF

v_call: TRBV4-1
d_call: TRBD2
j_call: TRBJ2-7
clone_size: .
cdr3_nt: TGCGCCAGCAGCCAAGGAGGGACTAGCGGGTTCTACGAGCAGTACTTC
cdr3_aa: CASSQGGTSGFYEQYF

v_call: TRBV5-1
d_call: TRBD1
j_call: TRBJ1-1
clone_size: .
cdr3_nt: TGCGCCAGCAGCAGGACAGGTGCGGTGAACACTGAAGCTTTCTTT
cdr3_aa: CASSRTGAVNTEAFF

v_call: TRBV28
d_call: .
j_call: TRBJ2-4
clone_size: .
cdr3_nt: TGTGCCAGCAGTCGTACAGGGTTGAACATTCAGTACTTC
cdr3_aa: CASSRTGLNIQYF

v_call: TRBV5-1
d_call: .
j_call: TRBJ2-1
clone_size: .
cdr3_nt: TGCGCCAGCAGCTTGAGGGGCGGAGGGCCGTACAATGAGCAGTTCTTC
cdr3_aa: CASSLRGGGPYNEQFF

v_call: TRBV28
d_call: TRBD2
j_call: TRBJ2-5
clone_size: .
cdr3_nt: TGTGCCAGCAACCTCGGACTAGCGGGAGGAGAGACCCAGTACTTC
cdr3_aa: CASNLGLAGGETQYF

v_call: TRBV18
d_call: TRBD2
j_call: TRBJ2-7
clone_size: .
cdr3_nt: TGTGCCAGCTCACCCTACGCTAGCGGGGAGGTGCCCTCCTACGAGCAGTACTTC
cdr3_aa: CASSPYASGEVPSYEQYF

v_call: TRBV29-1
d_call: .
j_call: TRBJ1-1
clone_size: .
cdr3_nt: TGCAGCGGGACCTCTAATGAAGCTTTCTTT
cdr3_aa: CSGTSNEAFF

v_call: TRBV5-1
d_call: TRBD2
j_call: TRBJ2-1
clone_size: .
cdr3_nt: TGCGCCAGCAGCTTGGATCGGCTAGCGGGAAAAACGAGCAAGTTCTTC
cdr3_aa: CASSLDRLAGKTSKFF

v_call: TRBV19
d_call: TRBD1
j_call: TRBJ1-2
clone_size: .
cdr3_nt: TGTGCCAGTAGTACGACAGGGGCGACAAGGGGCTACACCTTC
cdr3_aa: CASSTTGATRGYTF

v_call: TRBV10-1
d_call: .
j_call: TRBJ2-2
clone_size: .
cdr3_nt: TGCGCCAGCAGTGGAGCGTCGTCCGGGGAGCTGTTTTTT
cdr3_aa: CASSGASSGELFF

v_call: TRBV18
d_call: .
j_call: TRBJ1-1
clone_size: .
cdr3_nt: TGTGCCAGCTCACCAATGTCGGACACGGCTGAAGCTTTCTTT
cdr3_aa: CASSPMSDTAEAFF

v_call: TRBV12-5
d_call: TRBD1
j_call: TRBJ1-1
clone_size: .
cdr3_nt: TGTGCTAGTGGTACAGGGACAGGGGGCGAACGAGGTGCTTTCTTT
cdr3_aa: CASGTGTGGERGAFF

v_call: TRBV4-1
d_call: .
j_call: TRBJ1-1
clone_size: once
cdr3_nt: TGCGCCAGCAGCCGGACAGAGAACACTGAAGCTTTCTTT
cdr3_aa: CASSRTENTEAFF

v_call: TRBV4-2
d_call: .
j_call: TRBJ2-7
clone_size: once
cdr3_nt: TGTGCCAGCAGCCAACCCGCGGGCGGGGTCGGGGCCTACGAGCAGTACTTC
cdr3_aa: CASSQPAGGVGAYEQYF

v_call: TRBV11-2
d_call: .
j_call: TRBJ2-5
clone_size: .
cdr3_nt: TGTGCCAGCAGCGACCGACAGATTTCGGAGACCCAGTACTTC
cdr3_aa: CASSDRQISETQYF

v_call: TRBV11-3
d_call: TRBD1
j_call: TRBJ2-2
clone_size: .
cdr3_nt: TGTGCCAGCAGCCCTGGACAGGGGGGGACCGGGGAGCTGTTTTTT
cdr3_aa: CASSPGQGGTGELFF

v_call: TRBV11-2
d_call: .
j_call: TRBJ1-2
clone_size: .
cdr3_nt: TGTGCCAGCAGCCCCCAAGGGGGAAACTATGGCTACACCTTC
cdr3_aa: CASSPQGGNYGYTF

v_call: TRBV7-8
d_call: TRBD1
j_call: TRBJ1-2
clone_size: .
cdr3_nt: TGTGCCAGCAGCGCAGACAGGGTCTATGGCTACACCTTC
cdr3_aa: CASSADRVYGYTF

v_call: TRBV15
d_call: TRBD1
j_call: TRBJ1-4
clone_size: .
cdr3_nt: TGTGCCACCAGCACCGGGACAGGGATGGGTGAAAAACTGTTTTTT
cdr3_aa: CATSTGTGMGEKLFF